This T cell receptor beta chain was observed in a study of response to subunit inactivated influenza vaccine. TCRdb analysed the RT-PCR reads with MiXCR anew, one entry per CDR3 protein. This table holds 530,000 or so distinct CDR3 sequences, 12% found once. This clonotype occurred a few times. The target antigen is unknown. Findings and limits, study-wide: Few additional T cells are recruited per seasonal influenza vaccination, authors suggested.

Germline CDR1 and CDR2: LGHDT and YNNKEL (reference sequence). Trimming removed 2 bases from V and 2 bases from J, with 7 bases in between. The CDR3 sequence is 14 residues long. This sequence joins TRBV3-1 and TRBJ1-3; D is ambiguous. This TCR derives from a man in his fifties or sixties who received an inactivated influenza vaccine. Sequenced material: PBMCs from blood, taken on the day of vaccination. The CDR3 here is CASSQSGAGNTIYF. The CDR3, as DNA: TGTGCCAGCAGCCAATCCGGGGCTGGAAACACCATATATTTT.